A single TCR beta chain is shown here with its context. The CDR3 has 15 residues. Trimming pared 1 base from V and 2 bases from J, leaving 13 bases between. Germline V gives CDR1 SGDLS, CDR2 YYNGEE. Profiling relied on immunoSEQ multiplex PCR, and the TCRdb table lists in-frame clones only, not all of them. Of tens of thousands of clones listed, around 92% are singletons. This record belongs to a study of T cell changes during pregnancy in multiple sclerosis. The source was peripheral blood, collected after pregnancy. The V and J genes are TRBV9 and TRBJ2-7, with TRBD1 as a possible D gene (5 bases). The receptor's source is a female donor with multiple sclerosis, enrolled in a pregnancy study. The DNA for the CDR3 is TGTGCCAGCAGCGTAAGCTTCGTACAGGCCTACGAGCAGTACTTC. This gives the protein CASSVSFVQAYEQYF. Using reference TRBV9 and TRBJ2-7 for the parts outside the CDR3, the full variable domain is DSGVTQTPKHLITATGQRVTLRCSPRSGDLSVYWYQQSLDQGLQFLIQYYNGEERAKGNILERFSAQQFPDLHSELNLSSLELGDSALYFCASSVSFVQAYEQYFGPGTRLTVT.